This is a list of T cell receptor beta chains from one sample in a study of blood T cells in healthy people across ages. In TCRdb, the 5' RACE reads were re-called with MiXCR into one record per CDR3 protein. This repertoire shows 1.2 million to 1.5 million distinct CDR3 sequences, 35% to 45% found once; its top ten account for 7.9%. The sequencing sample was made of blood. All receptors come from a woman aged 18-29 years in good health. CDR3s include the opening cysteine and the closing phenylalanine or tryptophan. D genes are given only for firm matches. Size values are once, few and many counts, or a class for expanded clones, and some rows have none.

TRBJ1-4	-	TRBV7-9	-	TGTGCCAGCAGCTTAGCCCTCGGAGGTAGTCCCGTGTTGGTGTTTTTT	CASSLALGGSPVLVFF
TRBJ2-1	TRBD2	TRBV9	once	TGTGCCAGCAGCGCGTCCGACGTAGCGGGAGGGCCGAGGGATGAGCAGTTCTTC	CASSASDVAGGPRDEQFF
TRBJ2-7	-	TRBV5-1	-	TGCGCCAGCAGCGCCCGGGCGCAGCCCTCCTACGAGCAGTACTTC	CASSARAQPSYEQYF
TRBJ2-3	TRBD1	TRBV5-1	-	TGCGCCAGCAGCTTGGCACCAGGGACAGACACAGATACGCAGTATTTT	CASSLAPGTDTDTQYF
TRBJ2-7	TRBD2	TRBV7-9	few	TGTGCCAGCAGCTTAAGCGGGAGCTTCTACGAGCAGTACTTC	CASSLSGSFYEQYF
TRBJ1-1	-	TRBV27	-	TGTGCCAGCAGTTTCTCCGGGGGCCATAGGGAAGCTTTCTTT	CASSFSGGHREAFF
TRBJ2-1	TRBD2	TRBV2	-	TGTGCCAGCAGTGACCCGGGACTAGCGGGAGTAGATGAGCAGTTCTTC	CASSDPGLAGVDEQFF
TRBJ1-1	TRBD1	TRBV28	few	TGTGCCAGCAGTCCCCGGGACAGGGGGAGGGCTGAAGCTTTCTTT	CASSPRDRGRAEAFF
TRBJ2-3	TRBD1	TRBV12-5	few	TGTGCTAGTGGTTTCCCGGGACAGGGAAGGTGGTCGCAGTATTTT	CASGFPGQGRWSQYF
TRBJ2-2	TRBD1	TRBV7-2	-	TGTGCCAGCAGCTTAGGTCCCAGGGGGCAGGGACCCGGGGAGCTGTTTTTT	CASSLGPRGQGPGELFF
TRBJ2-2	-	TRBV28	-	TGTGCCAGCAGTCGAGGGGTAATGGATACGGTGAACACCGGGGAGCTGTTTTTT	CASSRGVMDTVNTGELFF
TRBJ1-6	TRBD1	TRBV5-1	-	TGCGCCAGCAGCTTGGGGCAGGGGGCCCTCCACTTT	CASSLGQGALHF
TRBJ2-3	TRBD2	TRBV2	-	TGTGCCAGCAATCCGGCGGGGGGGATGAACACAGATACGCAGTATTTT	CASNPAGGMNTDTQYF
TRBJ2-5	TRBD2	TRBV7-2	once	TGTGCCAGCACCCCAGCGGTAGCGGGCAGGAAGACCCAGTACTTC	CASTPAVAGRKTQYF
TRBJ2-7	-	TRBV12-3/TRBV12-4	-	TGTGCCAGCAGTTTGACGGGGTCGGGAAGCGAGCAGTACTTC	CASSLTGSGSEQYF
TRBJ1-2	-	TRBV5-1	few	TGCGCCAGCAGCTTCGGGACCCAGTCTCCCAGAGGCTACACCTTC	CASSFGTQSPRGYTF
TRBJ2-4	-	TRBV3-1	few	TGTGCCAGCAGCCAAGGGAAGGTAAACATTCAGTACTTC	CASSQGKVNIQYF
TRBJ2-7	-	TRBV27	-	TGTGCCACCCGCCCTGGGCTAGCCGGCTACGAGCAGTACTTC	CATRPGLAGYEQYF
TRBJ2-1	TRBD2	TRBV20-1	-	TGCAGTGCTAGTGGGCCCCTAGCGGGAGAATACAATGAGCAGTTCTTC	CSASGPLAGEYNEQFF
TRBJ2-4	-	TRBV6-1	-	TGTGCCAGCAGTGATCTCTGGGGTATGGCCAAAAACATTCAGTACTTC	CASSDLWGMAKNIQYF
TRBJ1-6	TRBD1	TRBV20-1	-	TGCAGTGCTGTGGGGACAGGGGATAATTCACCCCTCCACTTT	CSAVGTGDNSPLHF
TRBJ2-7	TRBD2	TRBV6-5	-	TGTGCCAGCACCAAGGGGGCGGGAGGGGTCTACGAGCAGTACTTC	CASTKGAGGVYEQYF
TRBJ2-1	TRBD2	TRBV10-1	many	TGCGCCAGCAGTGAGTCAGGAGCGGGAGGACGGCAGTTCTTC	CASSESGAGGRQFF
TRBJ2-7	-	TRBV5-1	once	TGCGCCAGCAGCTGGGGGGACAGCGAGCAGTACTTC	CASSWGDSEQYF
TRBJ2-7	TRBD1	TRBV6-5	-	TGTGCCAGCAGCCCAACAGGGGGGAGGTACGAGCAGTACTTC	CASSPTGGRYEQYF
TRBJ2-3	-	TRBV7-9	few	TGTGCCAGCAGCCCTAAGGCTGGGTACCCCCTCACAGATACGCAGTATTTT	CASSPKAGYPLTDTQYF